A single TCR beta chain is shown here with its context. Per the study methods: Amplified reference gene primers provided the basis for estimating nucleated cell counts. TCRdb keeps only in-frame clones here, not all; method: immunoSEQ multiplex PCR. From that table come the V and J calls and clone size; the DNA was used to work out D and trimming. The sample has about 310,000 clones, 87% seen once. The data were taken from a study of blood T cell repertoires in COVID-19. Study details: Samples representing acute and convalescent COVID-19 were sourced from the United States, Italy and Spain. Nucleic acid was either cDNA or gDNA, and it came from T cells, B-cell-depleted T cells, or PBMCs.

V gave up 0 bases and J gave up 8 bases, with 11 bases separating them. The CDR3 has 14 amino acids. The sequenced sample was peripheral blood. The V call is TRBV23-1, the J call TRBJ2-1; D unresolved. TRBV23-1 is an ORF, and what it does is uncertain. The receptor's source is a woman in her fifties or sixties who had recovered from COVID-19. CDR3 in amino acids: CASSQSGVVHEQFF. CDR3 DNA: TGCGCCAGCAGTCAATCGGGCGTAGTCCATGAGCAGTTCTTC.